Given below is one T cell receptor (beta chain) in context. Its antigen is not known. TCRdb fed the 5' RACE reads into MiXCR, producing one record per CDR3 protein. The data hold approximately 540,000 distinct CDR3 sequences, with about 13% observed a single time. Germline-derived CDR1 and CDR2 are DFQATT and SNEGSKA (reference sequence). The CDR3 totals 17 residues. The germline V and J ends were trimmed by 6 bases and 0 bases, with 23 bases remaining between them. This specimen comes from a study of CD8 T cells in ankylosing spondylitis. Notes on the study in general: Some motif variants were previously reported in reactive arthritis synovial fluid and blood. Ankylosing spondylitis blood seemed to carry a telltale TCR beta motif made of fewer than ten highly homologous variants.

The clonotype was recovered from a male donor with ankylosing spondylitis. Sample: blood, either unsorted or a sorted T cell fraction (not recorded which). The V gene is TRBV20-1, the J gene TRBJ1-1; weak D call: TRBD1 (5 bases). CDR3 region: CSALSGQRGPVNTEAFF. The CDR3 DNA sequence: TGCAGTGCCTTATCGGGTCAGCGGGGACCTGTGAACACTGAAGCTTTCTTT.